A selection of T cell receptor beta chains follows, all from one sample in a study of T cell repertoires in cytomegalovirus infection. TCRdb itself ran the reads through MiXCR, one entry per CDR3 protein. In the table there are under 150,000 distinct CDR3 sequences, over 25% of which are singletons. These receptors have no known antigen. The source was CD8+ T cells from cultured PBMCs, collected from culture after CMV antigen stimulation. These receptors all stem from a human donor in good health (CMV status not recorded). Some clones in this sample may be carry-over from other donors' samples. Each CDR3 is given with its conserved first and last residue. A D gene is named only where the DNA matches it firmly. Size tells how often a clone was seen (once, few, many) or the class of an expanded clone, and some rows leave it out.

d_gene: -; v_gene: TRBV4-1; j_gene: TRBJ2-1; abundance: few; CDR3aa: CASSPTGGLVVGEQFF; CDR3nt: TGCGCCAGCAGCCCTACTGGGGGACTGGTGGTAGGTGAGCAGTTCTTC
d_gene: -; v_gene: TRBV6-2/TRBV6-3; j_gene: TRBJ2-7; abundance: -; CDR3aa: CASSYSILAYEQYF; CDR3nt: TGTGCCAGCAGTTACTCGATTTTGGCGTACGAGCAGTACTTC
d_gene: TRBD1; v_gene: TRBV7-2; j_gene: TRBJ2-7; abundance: -; CDR3aa: CASSLGDRATYEQYF; CDR3nt: TGTGCCAGCAGCTTAGGGGACAGGGCAACCTACGAGCAGTACTTC
d_gene: TRBD1; v_gene: TRBV7-1; j_gene: TRBJ2-7; abundance: -; CDR3aa: CASRGGQGAAYEQYF; CDR3nt: TGTGCCAGCAGAGGGGGACAGGGGGCGGCCTACGAGCAGTACTTC
d_gene: TRBD1; v_gene: TRBV29-1; j_gene: TRBJ2-1; abundance: few; CDR3aa: CSGNPGQTYNEQFF; CDR3nt: TGCAGCGGTAACCCGGGACAGACCTACAATGAGCAGTTCTTC
d_gene: TRBD1; v_gene: TRBV20-1; j_gene: TRBJ1-6; abundance: many; CDR3aa: CSAREDFQGENSPLHF; CDR3nt: TGCAGTGCTAGAGAGGATTTTCAGGGGGAGAATTCACCCCTCCACTTT
d_gene: TRBD1; v_gene: TRBV20-1; j_gene: TRBJ2-5; abundance: -; CDR3aa: CSAREQGGETQYF; CDR3nt: TGCAGTGCTAGAGAACAGGGGGGAGAGACCCAGTACTTC
d_gene: TRBD2; v_gene: TRBV7-8; j_gene: TRBJ2-2; abundance: -; CDR3aa: CASSSSGGGTGELFF; CDR3nt: TGTGCCAGCAGCTCCTCGGGGGGAGGGACCGGGGAGCTGTTTTTT
d_gene: TRBD2; v_gene: TRBV7-2; j_gene: TRBJ2-3; abundance: many; CDR3aa: CASSLPASGADTQYF; CDR3nt: TGTGCCAGCAGCTTACCTGCTAGCGGGGCAGATACGCAGTATTTT
d_gene: -; v_gene: TRBV7-3; j_gene: TRBJ2-7; abundance: -; CDR3aa: CASSLTNRLGREQYF; CDR3nt: TGTGCCAGCAGCTTAACTAACCGTTTGGGTAGGGAGCAGTACTTC
d_gene: -; v_gene: TRBV6-1; j_gene: TRBJ1-5; abundance: few; CDR3aa: CASSGTPGSNQPQHF; CDR3nt: TGTGCCAGCAGCGGCACCCCGGGGAGCAATCAGCCCCAGCATTTT
d_gene: -; v_gene: TRBV6-5; j_gene: TRBJ2-5; abundance: few; CDR3aa: CASSYSTTQETQYF; CDR3nt: TGTGCCAGCAGTTACTCGACCACCCAAGAGACCCAGTACTTC